These 5 T cell receptor beta chains were sequenced from one sample in a study of regulatory T cells in long-lasting Graves disease. Relying on iRepertoire HTBI primers and Arm-PCR of CDR3 regions, the team built TCR beta libraries. TCRdb redid the calling of the multiplex PCR reads with MiXCR, one entry per CDR3 protein. The sample lists hundreds of thousands of distinct CDR3 sequences, around 20% occurring once. Time point of the sample: persistent/refractory GD, antithyroid drugs over 5 years with positive TRAb. The TCR library was made from RNA extracted from PBMCs. Sequences were derived from peripheral blood mononuclear cells (PBMCs), sampled when the disease was refractory, from a patient treated with antithyroid drugs. These TCRs come from a female donor with Graves disease.

This clonotype was observed a handful of times. J is TRBJ2-7 and V is TRBV9; 7 nucleotides line up with TRBD1. The germline gives CDR1 SGDLS, CDR2 YYNGEE. CDR3 length equals 14 residues. With V trimmed by 4 bases and J by 5 bases, 9 bases remained unmatched. This CDR3 reads CASSPQGIPNEQYF. The CDR3 nucleotides read TGTGCCAGCAGCCCACAGGGGATCCCAAACGAGCAGTACTTC.

V gene TRBV28 combines with J gene TRBJ2-2; 9 nucleotides match TRBD1. The germline V gene has CDR1 MDHEN and CDR2 SYDVKM. V was clipped by 2 bases and J by 7 bases; unmatched bases: 8. The CDR3 totals 16 residues. CDR3: CASSLRRDRAGGELFF. CDR3 sequence (DNA): TGTGCCAGCAGTTTAAGGAGGGACAGGGCGGGCGGGGAGCTGTTTTTT.

Comment on this clonotype: This may be a read error, as it is one base from a much larger clone. This chain links TRBV28 with TRBJ1-2; possible D gene TRBD1, 5 bases. Germline CDR1 is MDHEN and CDR2 is SYDVKM. Trimming cost V 8 bases and J 7 bases, with 14 bases left between them. The CDR3 is 12 residues long. CDR3 sequence (DNA): TGTGCCAGCCTGACCGGGGGAGGTGGCTACACCTTC. Its translation: CASLTGGGGYTF.

The J gene is TRBJ1-1, the V gene TRBV5-1, with D possibly TRBD1 on 5 matching bases. The CDR3 has 15 residues. V lost 0 bases and J 1 base, leaving 10 bases between the germline ends. Germline loops: CDR1 SGHRS, CDR2 YFSETQ. CDR3 sequence (DNA): TGCGCCAGCAGCTTGGATTGGGGGAAGAACACTGAAGCTTTCTTT. Its protein product is CASSLDWGKNTEAFF. The variable domain in full, completed from reference TRBV5-1 and TRBJ1-1, reads KAGVTQTPRYLIKTRGQQVTLSCSPISGHRSVSWYQQTPGQGLQFLFEYFSETQRNKGNFPGRFSGRQFSNSRSEMNVSTLELGDSALYLCASSLDWGKNTEAFFGQGTRLTVV.

About this clonotype itself: Mismatch with germline at one junction end may stem from a read error. J is TRBJ2-1 and V is TRBV30; 11 positions agree with TRBD2. Germline V gene lookup returns CDR1 GTSNPN and CDR2 SVGIG (reference sequence). The CDR3 loop spans 13 amino acids. CDR3 loop: CAGRTSGRPEQFF. The CDR3, as DNA: TGTGCCGGGAGAACTAGCGGGAGACCTGAGCAGTTCTTC.